The 27 T cell receptor beta chains below were found in one sample sequenced in a study of regulatory T cells in long-lasting Graves disease (dated by TCRdb to the early 2020s). The receptor library was made with multiplex PCR. Sequencing was carried out with an Illumina HiSeq 4000. To build TCR beta libraries, CDR3 regions were amplified by Arm-PCR using iRepertoire HTBI primers. TCRdb passed the public sequencing reads through fastp at Q25 and MiXCR, retaining productive beta sequences. Every CDR3 protein is listed once, alongside the most common genes and DNA of its rows. Counted in this sample were 440,000 or so distinct CDR3 sequences; about 16% of them appeared once. The ten most abundant clones make up around 10% of the sample. The sample's time point label is to be understood as: newly diagnosed GD, antithyroid drugs for less than 3 months. RNA was extracted from PBMCs in TRIzol for both TCR sequencing and RNA sequencing.

The sample also formed part of further work on T cells in Graves' hyperthyroidism and ophthalmopathy.

The sequenced sample was peripheral blood mononuclear cells (PBMCs), obtained at new diagnosis, from a patient treated with antithyroid drugs. The origin of the receptors is a woman aged 30 to 39 with Graves disease. Donor details come from another sample of the same person, matched by shared clones.

This clonotype was seen ten or more times. This sequence joins TRBV18 and TRBJ2-3, with TRBD2 matching 13 bases. V lost 6 bases to trimming and J lost 3 bases; unmatched junction nucleotides: 6. This CDR3 comprises 16 residues. Germline CDR1 reads KGHSH; CDR2 reads LQKENI. In nucleotides, the CDR3 is TGTGCCAGCTCTTCCGGGACTAGCGGGGTGACAGATACGCAGTATTTT. Translating it yields CASSSGTSGVTDTQYF.

This clonotype was picked up a small number of times. It may be a read error: a sequence one base away is much more abundant. This chain joins TRBV18 and TRBJ1-5, with TRBD1 matching over 7 bases. There are 15 residues in the CDR3. Germline assignment: CDR1 KGHSH and CDR2 LQKENI. Trimming removed 6 bases from V and 4 bases from J; junction bases left unmatched: 9. The CDR3 loop is CASSPGQPDNQPQHF. The CDR3 coding sequence is TGTGCCAGCTCTCCGGGACAGCCGGATAATCAGCCCCAGCATTTT.

The V gene is TRBV9, the J gene TRBJ1-1, with no clear D. Germline V gene data show CDR1 as SGDLS and CDR2 as YYNGEE. This CDR3 comprises 14 residues. The V and J ends lost 2 bases and 4 bases respectively, with 12 bases between them. The CDR3 nucleotides are TGTGCCAGCAGCGTTGGGGTTCTGGGCACTGAAGCTTTCTTT. Translated, it gives CASSVGVLGTEAFF.

This clonotype was seen at least ten times. The rearrangement uses TRBV6-2 or TRBV6-3 and TRBJ2-4; D remains unclear. Trimming took 9 bases from V and 7 from J, leaving 10 bases between them. There are 11 residues in the CDR3. Germline CDR1 and CDR2: MNHEY and SVGEGT. The CDR3 reads CASGVGNIQYF. The CDR3 DNA sequence: TGTGCCAGTGGAGTAGGGAACATTCAGTACTTC.

This clonotype was detected ten times or more. The chain joins TRBV5-1 to TRBJ2-1; tentatively, D is TRBD2 (7 bases). The CDR3 consists of 15 residues. CDR1 is SGHRS, CDR2 YFSETQ, per germline. Trimming took 0 bases from V and 8 from J, leaving 15 bases between them. The CDR3 here is CASSLVGGPVDEQFF. CDR3 bases: TGCGCCAGCAGCTTGGTGGGGGGGCCGGTCGATGAGCAGTTCTTC. Drawing the rest from reference TRBV5-1 and TRBJ2-1, the complete variable domain is KAGVTQTPRYLIKTRGQQVTLSCSPISGHRSVSWYQQTPGQGLQFLFEYFSETQRNKGNFPGRFSGRQFSNSRSEMNVSTLELGDSALYLCASSLVGGPVDEQFFGPGTRLTVL.

This clonotype was seen many times. The rearrangement uses TRBV27 and TRBJ1-1, with D uncertain. V lost 6 bases and J 1 base, leaving 9 bases between the germline ends. CDR1 and CDR2 from the germline V gene are MNHEY and SMNVEV (reference sequence). This CDR3 region has 13 residues. The CDR3, as DNA: TGTGCCAGCAGATGGACTCAGAACACTGAAGCTTTCTTT. Its protein is CASRWTQNTEAFF.

This clonotype came up many times. V and J are TRBV20-1 and TRBJ1-2; maybe TRBD1 (5 bases). The CDR3 is 17 amino acids. Germline assignment: CDR1 DFQATT and CDR2 SNEGSKA (reference sequence). Trimming pared 1 base from V and 7 bases from J, leaving 25 bases between. CDR3 protein: CSARVLPPWQGSGGYTF. The CDR3, as DNA: TGCAGTGCTAGAGTACTCCCCCCTTGGCAGGGTTCGGGTGGCTACACCTTC.

About this clonotype: This likely stems from a read error, as it lies one base from a far larger clone. The chain joins TRBV11-2 to TRBJ2-7; 7 bases align to TRBD2. This CDR3 is built from 15 residues. V dropped 6 bases and J dropped 7; count of bases not matched to a gene: 15. Germline CDR1 and CDR2: SGHAT and FQNNGV. Here the CDR3 DNA reads TGTGCCAGCAGTGAAGCGGGAAGCTCCTACAATGAGCAGTACTTC. Protein product: CASSEAGSSYNEQYF. Looking up the rest from reference TRBV11-2 and TRBJ2-7 gives the full variable domain: EAGVAQSPRYKIIEKRQSVAFWCNPISGHATLYWYQQILGQGPKLLIQFQNNGVVDDSQLPKDRFSAERLKGVDSTLKIQPAKLEDSAVYLCASSEAGSSYNEQYFGPGTRLTVT.

This clonotype was recorded many times. The genes are TRBV20-1 and TRBJ1-5; TRBD1 agrees at 9 bases. J gave up 7 bases and V 6 bases, and 13 bases lay outside the gene matches. This CDR3 is 15 amino acids long. CDR1 DFQATT and CDR2 SNEGSKA come from the germline V gene (reference sequence). CDR3 coding DNA: TGCAGTGCCCACGACCCGGGACAGGGAAAACAGCCCCAGCATTTT. As protein: CSAHDPGQGKQPQHF.

The chain employs TRBV5-1 and TRBJ1-3, with D possibly being TRBD1 (5 bases). This CDR3 spans 15 amino acids. The germline V gene encodes CDR1 SGHRS and CDR2 YFSETQ. V shed 2 bases and J shed 0 bases, with 9 bases lying between them. This CDR3 reads CASSLQDISGNTIYF. In DNA form, the CDR3 reads TGCGCCAGCAGCTTACAGGACATCTCTGGAAACACCATATATTTT.

The chain uses TRBV24-1 and TRBJ2-2, with TRBD2 matching over 8 bases. Germline V gives CDR1 KGHDR, CDR2 SFDVKD. V gave up 7 bases and J gave up 3 bases; unmatched junction bases: 3. This CDR3 has 14 amino acids. CDR3 loop: CATRPAGDTGELFF. CDR3 sequence (DNA): TGTGCCACCAGGCCAGCGGGAGACACCGGGGAGCTGTTTTTT.

This clonotype was seen ten or more times. The V and J genes are TRBV10-3 and TRBJ1-4, with TRBD1 identical over 7 bases. The CDR3 runs 15 residues. V gave up 3 bases and J gave up 7 bases; unmatched junction bases: 8. The germline gives CDR1 ENHRY, CDR2 SYGVKD. The DNA for the CDR3 is TGTGCCATCAGTGACCCCGGGACAGTCAGTGAAAAACTGTTTTTT. It encodes CAISDPGTVSEKLFF.

This clonotype showed up many times. The chain joins TRBV28 to TRBJ2-1; 13 positions match TRBD2. The V gene's germline CDR1 is MDHEN and CDR2 SYDVKM. The length of the CDR3 is 20 residues. J lost 1 base, V lost 7 bases, and 16 bases had no gene match. The CDR3 DNA reads as TGTGCCAGCACCTCTATGAGGGTCCGGACTAGCGGGAGATCCTACAATGAGCAGTTCTTC. Translation gives CASTSMRVRTSGRSYNEQFF.

This clonotype was seen many times. The DNA of the CDR3 is TGTGCCAGCAGCTTAGTCTGGGGGCGCGGGAATGAGCAGTTCTTC. Amino acids: CASSLVWGRGNEQFF. This sequence joins TRBV7-2 and TRBJ2-1; D perhaps matches TRBD1 (6 bases). CDR3 length: 15 residues. Trimming left V 1 base short and J 7 bases short, with 14 bases between. Germline CDR1 is SGHTA and CDR2 is FQGNSA.

This clonotype appeared many times. This sequence joins TRBV7-2 and TRBJ2-3, with a weak D call TRBD1 (6 bases). The germline V gene encodes CDR1 SGHTA and CDR2 FQGNSA. This CDR3 is built from 15 residues. Deletions cut 4 bases from V and 2 bases from J, with 13 bases between. CDR3 region: CASSSGQPNTDTQYF. DNA of the CDR3: TGTGCCAGCAGCTCGGGACAACCAAACACAGATACGCAGTATTTT. Combining the CDR3 with reference TRBV7-2 and TRBJ2-3 gives the whole variable domain GAGVSQSPSNKVTEKGKDVELRCDPISGHTALYWYRQSLGQGLEFLIYFQGNSAPDKSGLPSDRFSAERTGGSVSTLTIQRTQQEDSAVYLCASSSGQPNTDTQYFGPGTRLTVL.

This clonotype was detected ten times or more. The chain is built from TRBV11-2 and TRBJ2-7; a possible D gene is TRBD2 (5 bases). Germline V gives CDR1 SGHAT, CDR2 FQNNGV. This CDR3 region has 17 residues. The germline V and J ends were trimmed by 6 bases and 1 base, with 22 bases remaining between them. In DNA, the CDR3 is TGTGCCAGCAGTAGACTCGGGGTAGCGCGACGATCCTACGAGCAGTACTTC. Translation gives CASSRLGVARRSYEQYF.

This clonotype has ten or more counts. The rearrangement links TRBV5-6 to TRBJ1-2; TRBD1 might be the D (6 bases). The CDR3 consists of 13 residues. Germline CDR1 is SGHDT and CDR2 is YYEEEE. V dropped 4 bases and J dropped 8 bases, with 15 bases sitting between them. The CDR3 spells CASSAIQGNGYTF. CDR3 DNA: TGTGCCAGCAGCGCGATACAGGGAAACGGCTACACCTTC.

Points on this clonotype: This may come from a read error, since a much larger clone is one base off. V gene TRBV3-1 combines with J gene TRBJ2-7; D ambiguous. The CDR3 extends over 15 amino acids. Germline V gene lookup returns CDR1 LGHDT and CDR2 YNNKEL (reference sequence). CDR3 bases: TGTGCCGGCAGCCAAGGAAGTCCCAGCCCCTACGAGCAGTACTTC. As protein: CAGSQGSPSPYEQYF.

This clonotype has only a few counts. The V gene is TRBV6-1, the J gene TRBJ2-1; TRBD2 agrees at 12 bases. CDR1 and CDR2 from the germline V gene are MNHNS and SASEGT. V shed 11 bases, J shed 8 bases, and the junction held 10 bases outside the gene matches. This CDR3 has 14 residues. The CDR3 sequence: CACSTSGSQDEQFF. The CDR3 DNA sequence: TGTGCCTGTTCGACTAGCGGGAGTCAGGATGAGCAGTTCTTC.

This clonotype has ten or more counts. The chain couples TRBV6-1 to TRBJ2-7, with D perhaps matching TRBD2 (6 bases). Trimming took 3 bases from V and 2 from J, leaving 14 bases between them. Germline V gene sequence: CDR1 MNHNS, CDR2 SASEGT. The CDR3 is made up of 15 amino acids. The CDR3 region has the DNA TGTGCCAGCAGTGAGAGGGGACTTGAGACCTACGAGCAGTACTTC. Its translation: CASSERGLETYEQYF.

This clonotype was counted only a few times. The chain uses TRBV7-9 and TRBJ1-2; D is unclear. Trimming took off 5 bases at V and 8 bases at J, with 9 bases between the two ends. The CDR3 consists of 11 residues. Germline V CDR1 and CDR2: SEHNR, FQNEAQ (reference sequence). CDR3 region: CASSRIRGYTF. The CDR3 bases are TGTGCCAGCAGCCGAATCCGGGGCTACACCTTC.

The table lists this clonotype with a few counts. The DNA is omitted, as the CDR3 cannot be located on it reliably, and the CDR3 follows TCRdb's listing. The J gene is TRBJ2-7, the V gene TRBV2; the table's D call, TRBD2, has no DNA check behind it. The CDR3 is made up of 13 amino acids, end residues included. Germline values: CDR1 SNHLY, CDR2 FYNNEI. CDR3 sequence: CASSEAFFEGQYF.

The sample holds many counts of this clonotype. The rearrangement links TRBV27 to TRBJ1-5; possible D gene TRBD1, 5 bases. Germline CDR1 reads MNHEY; CDR2 reads SMNVEV (reference sequence). Trimming took 3 bases from V and 5 from J, leaving 8 bases between them. The CDR3 length is 13 residues. The CDR3 sequence: CASSFGQDQPQHF. CDR3 in DNA: TGTGCCAGCAGTTTCGGACAAGATCAGCCCCAGCATTTT.

This clonotype was counted only a few times. V and J are TRBV12-3 or TRBV12-4 and TRBJ1-3; D is uncertain. V shed 7 bases and J shed 3 bases, with 10 bases lying between them. The CDR3 is 13 amino acids. As DNA, the CDR3 is TGTGCCAGCACCCCACCCTTTGGAAACACCATATATTTT. This translates into CASTPPFGNTIYF.

This clonotype appeared a few times. V usage is TRBV3-1 and J usage is TRBJ1-4; perhaps TRBD1 as D (6 bases). V shed 3 bases and J shed 6 bases, with 8 bases lying between them. CDR1 LGHDT and CDR2 YNNKEL come from the germline V gene (reference sequence). The CDR3 runs 13 residues. DNA for the CDR3: TGTGCCAGCAGCCAGGACAGAGATGAAAAACTGTTTTTT. It codes for CASSQDRDEKLFF.

The sample holds many counts of this clonotype. The chain recombines TRBV20-1 with TRBJ2-3, with 7 bases identical to TRBD1. The V segment lost 4 bases and the J segment 7 bases; nucleotides outside the gene matches: 11. This CDR3 has 14 residues. Per the germline V gene, CDR1 is DFQATT and CDR2 is SNEGSKA (reference sequence). CDR3: CSATPGQFAYTQYF. In DNA form, the CDR3 reads TGCAGTGCTACCCCGGGACAGTTTGCCTATACGCAGTATTTT.

This clonotype was seen at least ten times. V and J are TRBV11-2 and TRBJ2-3; 8 bases agree with TRBD1. Germline V gives CDR1 SGHAT, CDR2 FQNNGV. This CDR3 spans 16 amino acids. Trimming cost V 5 bases and J 0 bases; bases outside gene matches: 7. The CDR3 protein is CASSPLWTGSTDTQYF. CDR3 nucleotide sequence: TGTGCCAGCAGCCCCCTTTGGACAGGGAGCACAGATACGCAGTATTTT.